Presented here are 23 T cell receptor beta chains from one specimen sequenced in a study of OX40 agonist ivuxolimab in advanced cancers. TCRdb's table, derived via immunoSEQ multiplex PCR, lists solely in-frame clones and lacks some. The data contain 45,000 or so clones, 80% of them seen just once; the ten biggest clones take up around 4.2%. The source was CD4+ or CD8+ T cells sorted from blood, collected in a trial of the OX40 agonist ivuxolimab. All receptors derive from an adult with an advanced solid tumor such as melanoma, head and neck, liver or kidney cancer.

The chain has TRBV9 and TRBJ1-2, with D possibly matching TRBD1 (5 bases). CDR3 size: 15 residues. V lost 4 bases to trimming and J lost 4 bases, with 17 bases between them. Germline V gene lookup returns CDR1 SGDLS and CDR2 YYNGEE. Here the CDR3 reads CASSKVGGPAYGYTF. The CDR3 bases are TGTGCCAGCAGCAAGGTTGGGGGACCCGCCTATGGCTACACCTTC.

The chain joins TRBV27 to TRBJ2-3; 7 bases agree with TRBD1. Per the germline V gene, CDR1 is MNHEY and CDR2 is SMNVEV (reference sequence). The CDR3 has 13 residues. V lost 2 bases to trimming and J lost 4 bases; unmatched junction nucleotides: 0. The CDR3 region is CASSLQGADTQYF. For the CDR3, the DNA is TGTGCCAGCAGTTTACAGGGGGCAGATACGCAGTATTTT.

The V gene is TRBV6-5, the J gene TRBJ2-2; the D gene is possibly TRBD1 (6 bases). CDR1 is MNHEY, CDR2 SVGAGI, per germline. Trimming removed 6 bases from V and 1 base from J, with 12 bases in between. CDR3 size: 15 residues. The CDR3 bases are TGTGCCAGCAGCAAAACGGACAGGAACACCGGGGAGCTGTTTTTT. Translation: CASSKTDRNTGELFF.

The chain employs TRBV9 and TRBJ2-7; D not certain. V gave up 1 base and J gave up 4 bases, with 6 bases separating them. Germline CDR1 is SGDLS and CDR2 is YYNGEE. The CDR3 contains 12 residues. In DNA, the CDR3 is TGTGCCAGCAGCGTACATCCTTACGAGCAGTACTTC. The encoded protein is CASSVHPYEQYF.

This sequence joins TRBV28 and TRBJ1-4, with 11 bases fitting TRBD1. The CDR3 runs to 16 residues. Germline loops: CDR1 MDHEN, CDR2 SYDVKM. V was pared by 6 bases and J by 4 bases, with 7 bases of the junction left unmatched. The DNA of the CDR3 is TGTGCCAGCAGGCCCGGGACAGGGGGGTTTAATGAAAAACTGTTTTTT. Translating it yields CASRPGTGGFNEKLFF.

V usage is TRBV10-3 and J usage is TRBJ2-7; D perhaps matches TRBD1 (6 bases). Germline loops: CDR1 ENHRY, CDR2 SYGVKD. This CDR3 comprises 13 residues. V was trimmed by 6 bases and J by 6 bases, leaving 15 bases between them. DNA for the CDR3: TGTGCCATCAGCCTGGGACAAACGGGCGAGCAGTACTTC. This sequence encodes CAISLGQTGEQYF.

DNA of the CDR3: TGTGCCAGCTCACCCTTAAAGAGTTCCAGGGAGCAGTTCTTC. Protein sequence: CASSPLKSSREQFF. The chain couples TRBV18 to TRBJ2-1; unclear D gene. The CDR3 is made up of 14 amino acids. Germline CDR1 is KGHSH and CDR2 is LQKENI. Trimming left V 3 bases short and J 10 bases short, with 16 bases between.

The table lists this clone with a count of one. The J gene is TRBJ1-5, the V gene TRBV5-5; weak D call: TRBD1 (6 bases). This CDR3 contains 15 residues. CDR1 is SGHKS, CDR2 YYEKEE, per germline (reference sequence). V was cut by 0 bases and J by 7 bases, with 14 bases left in between. This CDR3 reads CASSLVQGIGQPQHF. DNA for the CDR3: TGTGCCAGCAGCTTGGTACAGGGAATTGGACAGCCCCAGCATTTT.

The CDR3 region is CASTTGAGRNYGYTF. The CDR3 region has the DNA TGTGCCAGCACCACCGGGGCAGGACGTAACTATGGCTACACCTTC. The chain recombines TRBV2 with TRBJ1-2; D might be TRBD1 (5 bases). The CDR3 has 15 amino acids. The ends were cut back, 7 bases at V and 1 base at J, with 16 bases in the middle. CDR1 and CDR2 from the germline V gene are SNHLY and FYNNEI.

This clone was found once. The rearrangement uses TRBV6-7 and TRBJ2-7, with 7 bases fitting TRBD2. TRBV6-7 is designated an ORF whose function remains uncertain. Trimming took 6 bases from V and 2 from J; bases not matched to a gene: 7. The CDR3 is 14 amino acids. The CDR3 bases are TGTGCCAGCAGGCTAGCGGACAAAACCTACGAGCAGTACTTC. Amino acid sequence: CASRLADKTYEQYF.

The sample holds a few counts of this clone. The chain combines TRBV28 with TRBJ1-2; 7 bases align to TRBD1. The CDR3 totals 13 residues. V gave up 6 bases and J gave up 11 bases; unmatched junction bases: 12. Germline V gene lookup returns CDR1 MDHEN and CDR2 SYDVKM. The CDR3 sequence: CASSPGDSRWYTF. The CDR3 nucleotides are TGTGCCAGCAGCCCTGGGGACAGCCGGTGGTACACCTTC.

The chain employs TRBV19 and TRBJ2-7, with D unresolved. Deletions cut 1 base from V and 6 bases from J, with 7 bases between. The length of the CDR3 is 12 residues. Germline V gene data show CDR1 as LNHDA and CDR2 as SQIVND (reference sequence). The CDR3 nucleotides read TGTGCCAGTAGTATAGTCAACGGCGAGCAGTACTTC. Amino acid sequence: CASSIVNGEQYF.

The J gene is TRBJ2-3, the V gene TRBV7-9, with D unresolved. Germline V gives CDR1 SEHNR, CDR2 FQNEAQ (reference sequence). Trimming removed 1 base at V and 1 base at J, with 6 bases between. The CDR3 sequence is 14 residues long. This CDR3 is CASSLGTRTDTQYF. In DNA, the CDR3 is TGTGCCAGCAGCTTAGGGACCCGCACAGATACGCAGTATTTT. Filled out from reference TRBV7-9 and TRBJ2-3, the complete variable domain reads DTGVSQNPRHKITKRGQNVTFRCDPISEHNRLYWYRQTLGQGPEFLTYFQNEAQLEKSRLLSDRFSAERPKGSFSTLEIQRTEQGDSAMYLCASSLGTRTDTQYFGPGTRLTVL.

V gene TRBV9 combines with J gene TRBJ1-1; D is perhaps TRBD1 (6 bases). The CDR3 loop spans 15 amino acids. Germline CDR1 and CDR2: SGDLS and YYNGEE. The V and J ends lost 0 bases and 4 bases respectively, with 13 bases between them. In DNA, the CDR3 is TGTGCCAGCAGCGTAGTGGGAGGGGGAAGCACTGAAGCTTTCTTT. This translates into CASSVVGGGSTEAFF.

The chain has TRBV1 and TRBJ2-3; the DNA was not used to check the table's D call, TRBD2. TRBV1 is assigned pseudogene status. This CDR3 has 17 residues. The CDR3 DNA reads as TGCACCAGCAGCCAAGTAACAAGCGGGGCTAGCACAGATACGCAGTATTTT. It encodes CTSSQVTSGASTDTQYF.

The chain combines TRBV18 with TRBJ2-1; no clear D gene. Germline CDR1 reads KGHSH; CDR2 reads LQKENI. The CDR3 totals 16 residues. Trimming left V 0 bases short and J 2 bases short, with 11 bases between. In DNA, the CDR3 is TGTGCCAGCTCACCACCGAAGCGCGGTCCCTACAATGAGCAGTTCTTC. It codes for CASSPPKRGPYNEQFF.

This CDR3 is CASSQGQHSSSNTQYF. CDR3 sequence (DNA): TGTGCCAGCAGCCAAGGACAACACTCGTCAAGTAATACGCAGTATTTT. This sequence joins TRBV14 and TRBJ2-3; D not resolved. Germline V gene data show CDR1 as SGHDN and CDR2 as FVKESK. This CDR3 comprises 16 residues. Trimming stripped 1 base from V and 7 bases from J, with 18 bases between. The entire variable domain, with the rest obtained from reference TRBV14 and TRBJ2-3, is as follows: EAGVTQFPSHSVIEKGQTVTLRCDPISGHDNLYWYRRVMGKEIKFLLHFVKESKQDESGMPNNRFLAERTGGTYSTLKVQPAELEDSGVYFCASSQGQHSSSNTQYFGPGTRLTVL.

The chain carries TRBV5-1 and TRBJ1-1; D is undetermined. This CDR3 spans 14 amino acids. V lost 0 bases and J lost 1, with 7 bases in between. Germline V gene data show CDR1 as SGHRS and CDR2 as YFSETQ. DNA of the CDR3: TGCGCCAGCAGCTTGGGACAACAGAACACTGAAGCTTTCTTT. Encoded protein: CASSLGQQNTEAFF.

This clone was found a few times. The CDR3 coding sequence is TGTGCCACCAGCAGAGAGGCTGGGTGGCGGCCCCAGCATTTT. Translated: CATSREAGWRPQHF. This chain connects TRBV15 to TRBJ1-5; D remains unclear. Germline CDR1 LNHNV, CDR2 YYDKDF (reference sequence). Trimming removed 0 bases at V and 9 bases at J, with 12 bases between. The CDR3 has 14 amino acids.

The V call is TRBV29-1, the J call TRBJ1-1; D is unresolved. V lost 6 bases, J lost 5 bases, and 16 bases lay in between. CDR1 is SQVTM and CDR2 is ANQGSEA in the germline V gene. The length of the CDR3 is 13 residues. The CDR3 nucleotides read TGCAGCGTCCTCTCCCCCCGGCCGACTGAAGCTTTCTTT. Its translation: CSVLSPRPTEAFF.

The chain employs TRBV2 and TRBJ1-5; TRBD1 aligns across 9 bases. This CDR3 has 15 residues. In germline, CDR1 is SNHLY, CDR2 FYNNEI. V lost 6 bases and J lost 4; bases outside the gene matches: 7. Written as DNA, the CDR3 is TGTGCCAGCAGGGAGGACAGGGGACGGAATCAGCCCCAGCATTTT. This codes for CASREDRGRNQPQHF.

V usage is TRBV30 and J usage is TRBJ1-5; D unclear. CDR1 is GTSNPN, CDR2 SVGIG, per germline (reference sequence). The CDR3 consists of 14 residues. V gave up 1 base and J gave up 6 bases, with 13 bases separating them. The CDR3 reads CAWSAGLESQPQHF. In DNA form, the CDR3 reads TGTGCCTGGAGTGCGGGCCTGGAATCTCAGCCCCAGCATTTT.

The CDR3 loop is CASSAEPNEQFF. For the CDR3, the DNA is TGTGCCAGCAGCGCCGAACCCAATGAGCAGTTCTTC. This chain links TRBV9 with TRBJ2-1; D is unclear. The CDR3 loop spans 12 amino acids. V was trimmed by 3 bases and J by 6 bases, leaving 7 bases between them. Germline CDR1 and CDR2: SGDLS and YYNGEE.